These 32 T cell receptor beta chains share one sample of origin, sequenced in a study of Ad26.COV2.S vaccination and SARS-CoV-2 variants. Data came from immunoSEQ multiplex PCR; TCRdb stores just in-frame clones and leaves some out. The data hold fewer than 500,000 clones, with over 75% observed a single time. Treatment: roughly 18 received Ad26.COV2.S at low or high dose, single or two shots; 5 received placebo; per-sample allocation not given. On day 63 after the first injection, vaccine and placebo recipients gave samples. The source was peripheral blood, collected in a trial of Ad26.COV2.S vaccine versus placebo. Every receptor here comes from a person aged 18 to 59 who received the Ad26.COV2.S COVID-19 vaccine or a placebo.

The genes are TRBV28 and TRBJ1-2, with D uncertain. With 6 bases removed from V and 8 bases from J, the gap between germline ends came to 16 bases. The CDR3 runs to 13 residues. Germline-derived CDR1 and CDR2 are MDHEN and SYDVKM. CDR3 amino acids: CASRLKRTLGYTF. CDR3 bases: TGTGCCAGCAGGTTAAAGAGGACTTTAGGCTACACCTTC.

CDR3 in DNA: TGTGCCAGCCTAGAGCGGATGGGTACTGAAGCTTTCTTT. It specifies CASLERMGTEAFF. The chain is built from TRBV2 and TRBJ1-1; D uncertain. The V end was cut by 8 bases, the J end by 5 bases, with 15 bases between. Germline V gene sequence: CDR1 SNHLY, CDR2 FYNNEI. CDR3 length equals 13 residues.

CDR3 residues: CTHGPQYF. Written as DNA, the CDR3 is TGTACCCATGGGCCCCAGTACTTC. J is TRBJ2-5 and V is TRBV2; D call uncertain. The CDR3 runs 8 residues. Germline CDR1 and CDR2: SNHLY and FYNNEI.

The rearrangement joins TRBV7-9 to TRBJ2-1, with 9 bases identical to TRBD2. Trimming at V came to 5 bases and at J to 6 bases, leaving 8 bases not matched to a gene. CDR3 length: 15 residues. CDR1 and CDR2 (germline): SEHNR, FQNEAQ (reference sequence). The CDR3 bases are TGTGCCAGCAGCGAGCGGCGACTAGCGGTCAATGAGCAGTTCTTC. Its protein product is CASSERRLAVNEQFF.

This clone showed up just once. V gene TRBV27 combines with J gene TRBJ1-3; D might be TRBD1 (5 bases). V lost 7 bases to trimming and J lost 0 bases, with 13 bases between them. This CDR3 has 15 amino acids. Germline V gene sequence: CDR1 MNHEY, CDR2 SMNVEV (reference sequence). CDR3 residues: CASKGHQSSGNTIYF. DNA for the CDR3: TGTGCCAGCAAAGGACACCAGAGCTCTGGAAACACCATATATTTT.

DNA for the CDR3: TGTGCCAGCAGTTACTTTTCGGGAGGGGGCGAGCAGTACTTC. Its translation is CASSYFSGGGEQYF. The chain combines TRBV6-5 with TRBJ2-7; 8 bases align to TRBD2. CDR3 length: 14 amino acids. Germline values: CDR1 MNHEY, CDR2 SVGAGI. The ends lost 1 base at V and 6 bases at J; junction bases unmatched: 5.

V gene TRBV7-9 combines with J gene TRBJ2-7; D unresolved. CDR1 SEHNR and CDR2 FQNEAQ come from the germline V gene (reference sequence). V shed 2 bases and J shed 10 bases, with 12 bases lying between them. The CDR3 extends over 12 amino acids. The CDR3 region is CASSLSSGYQYF. In nucleotides, the CDR3 is TGTGCCAGCAGCTTATCCTCGGGCTACCAGTACTTC.

J is TRBJ2-3 and V is TRBV28, with 11 bases fitting TRBD2. The CDR3 has 15 residues. Germline lookup yields CDR1 MDHEN and CDR2 SYDVKM. V was clipped by 8 bases and J by 5 bases; unmatched bases: 9. CDR3 in DNA: TGTGCCAGCGAGACTGGACTAGCGGGTCGAGATACGCAGTATTTT. As protein: CASETGLAGRDTQYF.

This clone was detected only once. This rearrangement joins TRBV11-2 to TRBJ2-3; D might be TRBD2 (5 bases). The CDR3 is 12 residues long. Trimming took 1 base from V and 12 from J, leaving 11 bases between them. Germline CDR1 is SGHAT and CDR2 is FQNNGV. The CDR3 sequence: CASSLGWETQYF. The CDR3 nucleotides are TGTGCCAGCAGCTTAGGGTGGGAGACTCAGTATTTT.

This chain uses TRBV7-8 with TRBJ2-3; 8 bases map to TRBD2. Trimming cost V 4 bases and J 2 bases; bases outside gene matches: 11. Germline CDR1 SGHVS, CDR2 FQNEAQ. The CDR3 is made up of 17 amino acids. CDR3 loop: CASSWVIAGSPTDTQYF. As DNA, the CDR3 is TGTGCCAGCAGCTGGGTAATAGCGGGAAGTCCCACAGATACGCAGTATTTT.

The gene calls are TRBV5-5 and TRBJ2-7; D is tentatively TRBD1 or TRBD2 (5 bases each). Germline CDR1 SGHKS, CDR2 YYEKEE (reference sequence). The CDR3 is 14 amino acids. Trimming cost V 2 bases and J 2 bases, with 11 bases left between them. DNA for the CDR3: TGTGCCAGCAGCTTTGCCGGGGCCGCCTACGAGCAGTACTTC. Translated, it gives CASSFAGAAYEQYF.

The chain carries TRBV14 and TRBJ2-7; tentatively, D is TRBD1 (6 bases). The germline V gene has CDR1 SGHDN and CDR2 FVKESK. V was shortened by 4 bases and J by 0 bases, with 13 bases between the two germline ends. The CDR3 consists of 15 residues. The CDR3 region is CASSPSGTNSYEQYF. The CDR3 DNA reads TGTGCCAGCAGCCCCTCCGGGACAAACTCCTACGAGCAGTACTTC.

This clone was recorded once. The rearrangement uses TRBV7-9 and TRBJ1-1; TRBD1 is a possible D gene (5 bases). From germline, CDR1 is SEHNR and CDR2 FQNEAQ (reference sequence). This CDR3 spans 12 amino acids. V lost 11 bases and J 1 base, leaving 11 bases between the germline ends. The CDR3 loop is CASGTGNTEAFF. CDR3 coding DNA: TGTGCCTCGGGGACGGGGAACACTGAAGCTTTCTTT.

In regard to this clone: The same CDR3 also results from other DNA sequences found in this sample. The chain uses TRBV18 and TRBJ2-5; D call uncertain. Germline V lookup: CDR1 KGHSH, CDR2 LQKENI. This CDR3 region has 13 residues. Trimming removed 0 bases from V and 3 bases from J, with 5 bases in between. The CDR3 loop reads CASSPPGEETQYF. The CDR3 nucleotides are TGTGCCAGCTCACCACCGGGTGAAGAGACCCAGTACTTC.

The rearrangement uses TRBV19 and TRBJ1-1; D is uncertain. The CDR3 contains 16 residues. From germline, CDR1 is LNHDA and CDR2 SQIVND (reference sequence). Trimming pared 3 bases from V and 5 bases from J, leaving 19 bases between. The DNA of the CDR3 is TGTGCCAGTAGTATCTCGCAAGGACGGTATCGGACTGAAGCTTTCTTT. Protein product: CASSISQGRYRTEAFF.

V gene TRBV7-3 combines with J gene TRBJ2-3, with D perhaps TRBD1 (5 bases). Germline V CDR1 and CDR2: SGHTA, FQGTGA. Trimming removed 3 bases at V and 3 bases at J, with 10 bases between. CDR3 length: 14 amino acids. CDR3 residues: CASSFSGRTDTQYF. As DNA, the CDR3 is TGTGCCAGCAGCTTCTCAGGGCGGACAGATACGCAGTATTTT.

The V call is TRBV7-9, the J call TRBJ2-1; TRBD2 matches 7 bases. CDR3 length: 12 amino acids. Germline V gives CDR1 SEHNR, CDR2 FQNEAQ (reference sequence). The V gene end was trimmed by 5 bases and the J gene end by 6 bases; junction bases not matched to a gene: 1. For the CDR3, the DNA is TGTGCCAGCAGCGCTAGCGGCAATGAGCAGTTCTTC. It translates to CASSASGNEQFF.

This chain joins TRBV5-1 and TRBJ1-6, with D perhaps matching TRBD1 (6 bases). The CDR3 runs 14 residues. The V and J ends lost 4 bases and 6 bases respectively, with 11 bases between them. CDR1 is SGHRS, CDR2 YFSETQ, per germline. CDR3 nucleotide sequence: TGCGCCAGCAGCGAGGGGGTCCCTAATTCACCCCTCCACTTT. It yields the protein CASSEGVPNSPLHF.

This chain links TRBV12-5 with TRBJ1-5; D gene uncertain. Trimming removed 1 base from V and 7 bases from J, with 8 bases in between. This CDR3 comprises 13 residues. Looked up from germline, CDR1 is LGHNT and CDR2 is FRNRAP. The CDR3 loop is CASGLAKGQPQHF. In nucleotides, the CDR3 is TGTGCTAGTGGTTTGGCGAAGGGACAGCCCCAGCATTTT.

The table lists this clone with a count of one. Other DNA sequences of this sample code for an identical CDR3. The V call is TRBV30, the J call TRBJ1-2; D is unclear. CDR3 size: 13 residues. V was pared by 2 bases and J by 6 bases, with 13 bases between. The germline V gene has CDR1 GTSNPN and CDR2 SVGIG (reference sequence). The CDR3, as DNA: TGTGCCTGGAGTAAGTGGGAGGGAAATGGCTACACCTTC. It specifies CAWSKWEGNGYTF.

This rearrangement joins TRBV27 to TRBJ2-7, with D maybe TRBD2 (5 bases). V was pared by 3 bases and J by 2 bases, with 11 bases between. CDR1 is MNHEY and CDR2 is SMNVEV in the germline V gene (reference sequence). CDR3 size: 14 residues. The CDR3 DNA is TGTGCCAGCAGTTTTGGCCTAGCCCCCTACGAGCAGTACTTC. Its protein product is CASSFGLAPYEQYF.

This chain links TRBV2 with TRBJ2-3, with 9 positions matching TRBD1. Losses at the gene ends were 6 bases for V and 2 bases for J; bases not matched to a gene: 9. This CDR3 region has 16 residues. Germline CDR1 reads SNHLY; CDR2 reads FYNNEI. The CDR3 sequence: CASSFTGTGITDTQYF. Here the CDR3 DNA reads TGTGCCAGCAGCTTTACCGGGACAGGGATCACAGATACGCAGTATTTT.

The genes are TRBV18 and TRBJ1-1, with no clear D. V lost 4 bases and J lost 7, with 13 bases in between. Per the germline V gene, CDR1 is KGHSH and CDR2 is LQKENI. This CDR3 has 13 residues. The CDR3 bases are TGTGCCAGCTCACAGAAAAGCTCGGGTGAAGCTTTCTTT. Protein sequence: CASSQKSSGEAFF.

In DNA, the CDR3 is TGTGCCAGCAGTCGACTAGCCTCAATCTACGAGCAGTACTTC. Amino acid sequence: CASSRLASIYEQYF. J is TRBJ2-7 and V is TRBV6-5; 7 bases fit TRBD2. Unmatched junction bases numbered 7, after V lost 5 bases and J lost 3 bases. This CDR3 has 14 residues. Germline V CDR1 and CDR2: MNHEY, SVGAGI.

The gene calls are TRBV4-3 and TRBJ2-1; 12 bases align to TRBD2. Germline-derived CDR1 and CDR2 are LGHNA and YSLEER. The CDR3 length is 17 residues. V dropped 4 bases and J dropped 5; count of bases not matched to a gene: 9. The CDR3 sequence is CASSRSPSGRANNEQFF. The DNA of the CDR3 is TGCGCCAGCAGCCGTAGTCCTAGCGGGAGGGCCAACAATGAGCAGTTCTTC.

This clone was counted once. The V gene is TRBV5-3, the J gene TRBJ2-7; 10 nucleotides align to TRBD2. TRBV5-3 is labeled an ORF, and its function is uncertain. The trim removed 4 bases at V and 4 bases at J, leaving 14 bases unmatched. The CDR3 consists of 17 residues. The CDR3, as DNA: TGTGCCAGAAGCCGCCGAACCAAAGCGGGAGGGCCATACGAGCAGTACTTC. Its protein product is CARSRRTKAGGPYEQYF.

The chain is built from TRBV7-8 and TRBJ1-3; maybe TRBD1 (6 bases). CDR3 size: 16 residues. Trimming shortened V by 3 bases and J by 0 bases, and 12 bases separated the two germline ends. The germline V gene has CDR1 SGHVS and CDR2 FQNEAQ. CDR3 loop: CASSLDGQSSGNTIYF. The CDR3 DNA sequence: TGTGCCAGCAGCTTGGATGGACAGAGCTCTGGAAACACCATATATTTT.

CDR3 DNA sequence: TGTGCCAGCAGTGAATTGGCAGGGGGGATACAAGAGACCCAGTACTTC. Translation: CASSELAGGIQETQYF. The gene calls are TRBV25-1 and TRBJ2-5, with D tentatively TRBD1 (7 bases). There are 16 residues in the CDR3. Germline assignment: CDR1 MGHDK and CDR2 SYGVNS. Trimming left V 1 base short and J 2 bases short, with 14 bases between. The full variable domain, its missing parts supplied by reference TRBV25-1 and TRBJ2-5, is EADIYQTPRYLVIGTGKKITLECSQTMGHDKMYWYQQDPGMELHLIHYSYGVNSTEKGDLSSESTVSRIRTEHFPLTLESARPSHTSQYLCASSELAGGIQETQYFGPGTRLLVL.

This chain uses TRBV6-5 with TRBJ1-4; D possibly corresponds to TRBD1 (6 bases). CDR1 and CDR2 from the germline V gene are MNHEY and SVGAGI. V lost 5 bases to trimming and J lost 7 bases, with 14 bases between them. The CDR3 runs to 14 residues. The CDR3 spells CASSPQGGSEKLFF. Written as DNA, the CDR3 is TGTGCCAGCAGTCCACAGGGTGGAAGTGAAAAACTGTTTTTT.

The V gene is TRBV7-2, the J gene TRBJ2-1; D gene uncertain. The germline gives CDR1 SGHTA, CDR2 FQGNSA. The V gene lost 1 base and the J gene lost 7 bases, with 11 bases spanning the gap. The CDR3 loop spans 14 amino acids. CDR3: CASSLGSGWNEQFF. DNA of the CDR3: TGTGCCAGCAGCTTAGGGTCCGGATGGAATGAGCAGTTCTTC.

Here the CDR3 reads CASSPQSGRPPNEQFF. The CDR3 DNA reads as TGTGCCAGCTCACCGCAGAGCGGGAGACCCCCCAATGAGCAGTTCTTC. This chain links TRBV18 with TRBJ2-1; TRBD2 matches at 8 bases. Trimming took 3 bases from V and 6 from J; bases not matched to a gene: 10. The germline V gene encodes CDR1 KGHSH and CDR2 LQKENI. This CDR3 contains 16 residues. Supplemented by reference TRBV18 and TRBJ2-1, the full variable domain reads NAGVMQNPRHLVRRRGQEARLRCSPMKGHSHVYWYRQLPEEGLKFMVYLQKENIIDESGMPKERFSAEFPKEGPSILRIQQVVRGDSAAYFCASSPQSGRPPNEQFFGPGTRLTVL.

This sequence joins TRBV19 and TRBJ2-4; D is unresolved. The CDR3 contains 15 residues. V shed 1 base and J shed 2 bases, with 9 bases lying between them. The germline V gene encodes CDR1 LNHDA and CDR2 SQIVND (reference sequence). CDR3 amino acids: CASSIAAGSKNIQYF. In DNA form, the CDR3 reads TGTGCCAGTAGTATAGCTGCAGGATCCAAAAACATTCAGTACTTC.